One sample yielded the 22 T cell receptor beta chains listed below, sequenced in a study of shared T cell receptors in the human thymus. This table comes from immunoSEQ multiplex PCR, and its TCRdb copy is limited to in-frame clones, with some not included. The sample lists more than 300,000 clones; just under 95% were seen once. Sequencing was performed on thymocytes. Every receptor here comes from a human donor.

V is TRBV10-3 and J is TRBJ2-7; 10 bases fit TRBD1. This CDR3 contains 16 residues. Germline V gene sequence: CDR1 ENHRY, CDR2 SYGVKD. The V gene end was trimmed by 2 bases and the J gene end by 4 bases; junction bases not matched to a gene: 8. The CDR3 DNA reads as TGTGCCATCAGTGAGACGTACGGGACAGGGGTTTACGAGCAGTACTTC. It codes for CAISETYGTGVYEQYF.

This chain joins TRBV10-3 and TRBJ2-1, with 7 bases that match TRBD1. This CDR3 has 16 residues. CDR1 and CDR2 from the germline V gene are ENHRY and SYGVKD. With 6 bases clipped from V and 6 bases from J, the junction kept 14 bases outside the gene matches. The CDR3 DNA follows: TGTGCCATCAGAGTTTCGCGACAGGGTCCGACCAATGAGCAGTTCTTC. Protein product: CAIRVSRQGPTNEQFF.

This chain connects TRBV7-9 to TRBJ1-2; TRBD1 might be the D (6 bases). Germline CDR1 reads SEHNR; CDR2 reads FQNEAQ (reference sequence). V was pared by 8 bases and J by 0 bases, with 13 bases between. There are 14 residues in the CDR3. In DNA, the CDR3 is TGTGCCAGCGTCGCGGGGGCATCTAACTATGGCTACACCTTC. Amino acids: CASVAGASNYGYTF.

The chain joins TRBV7-9 to TRBJ2-3, with 7 bases fitting TRBD2. Germline-derived CDR1 and CDR2 are SEHNR and FQNEAQ (reference sequence). The CDR3 length is 18 residues. Trimming at V came to 5 bases and at J to 3 bases, leaving 17 bases not matched to a gene. The chain's CDR3 is CASSGQGVGGSRTDTQYF. The CDR3 DNA sequence: TGTGCCAGCAGCGGCCAGGGAGTGGGGGGGAGCCGGACAGATACGCAGTATTTT. The whole variable domain, remainder taken from reference TRBV7-9 and TRBJ2-3, is DTGVSQNPRHKITKRGQNVTFRCDPISEHNRLYWYRQTLGQGPEFLTYFQNEAQLEKSRLLSDRFSAERPKGSFSTLEIQRTEQGDSAMYLCASSGQGVGGSRTDTQYFGPGTRLTVL.

This chain connects TRBV5-4 to TRBJ2-2; D perhaps matches TRBD1 (5 bases). The germline V gene encodes CDR1 SGHNT and CDR2 YYREEE (reference sequence). The CDR3 contains 15 residues. V lost 2 bases to trimming and J lost 3 bases, with 11 bases between them. CDR3 sequence (DNA): TGTGCCAGCAGCTTTTCCAGGGAAGACACCGGGGAGCTGTTTTTT. Its translation is CASSFSREDTGELFF.

J is TRBJ2-7 and V is TRBV28, with 7 bases identical to TRBD1. The CDR3 totals 16 residues. The trim removed 1 base at V and 3 bases at J, leaving 9 bases unmatched. CDR1 and CDR2 (germline): MDHEN, SYDVKM. CDR3 sequence (DNA): TGTGCCAGCAGTTTATCGGGGACAGTCGTCGTCTACGAGCAGTACTTC. This sequence encodes CASSLSGTVVVYEQYF. The entire variable domain, with the rest obtained from reference TRBV28 and TRBJ2-7, is as follows: DVKVTQSSRYLVKRTGEKVFLECVQDMDHENMFWYRQDPGLGLRLIYFSYDVKMKEKGDIPEGYSVSREKKERFSLILESASTNQTSMYLCASSLSGTVVVYEQYFGPGTRLTVT.

The rearrangement joins TRBV10-3 to TRBJ2-1, with 7 bases matching TRBD2. This CDR3 contains 15 residues. After removal of 3 bases from V and 4 bases from J, the junction contained 6 bases not matched to a gene. Germline V gene sequence: CDR1 ENHRY, CDR2 SYGVKD. The CDR3 loop reads CAISDLAGVYNEQFF. CDR3 coding DNA: TGTGCCATCAGTGATTTGGCGGGAGTGTACAATGAGCAGTTCTTC.

The chain has TRBV28 and TRBJ2-3; TRBD1 or TRBD2 may be the D gene (6 bases each). Trimming left V 7 bases short and J 5 bases short, with 19 bases between. Germline V gives CDR1 MDHEN, CDR2 SYDVKM. The CDR3 runs 15 residues. The CDR3 DNA follows: TGTGCCAGCACCCCAGGTAGGGGGGCTGGAGATACGCAGTATTTT. It codes for CASTPGRGAGDTQYF.

This sequence joins TRBV15 and TRBJ1-4; weak D call: TRBD1 (5 bases). The germline gives CDR1 LNHNV, CDR2 YYDKDF (reference sequence). The CDR3 spans 17 residues. Between the trimmed V and J ends, which lost 7 bases and 0 bases, there was a span of 18 bases. CDR3 in amino acids: CATNQDRFLTTNEKLFF. CDR3 DNA: TGTGCCACCAACCAAGACAGATTCCTGACAACTAATGAAAAACTGTTTTTT.

About this clone: Other DNA sequences in this specimen translate into the identical CDR3. V is TRBV6-1 and J is TRBJ2-7; D is unresolved. The CDR3 extends over 11 amino acids. Germline values: CDR1 MNHNS, CDR2 SASEGT. V shed 6 bases and J shed 0 bases, with 3 bases lying between them. For the CDR3, the DNA is TGTGCCAGCAGGGTCTCCTACGAGCAGTACTTC. Translating gives CASRVSYEQYF.

The count of this clone is one. The rearrangement joins TRBV30 to TRBJ2-3, with TRBD2 matching 9 bases. This CDR3 has 15 residues. V shed 2 bases and J 3 bases; nucleotides not matched to a gene: 6. Germline lookup yields CDR1 GTSNPN and CDR2 SVGIG (reference sequence). The CDR3 sequence: CAWSYSGRNTDTQYF. The CDR3 DNA follows: TGTGCCTGGAGTTATAGCGGGAGAAATACAGATACGCAGTATTTT. The entire variable domain, with the rest obtained from reference TRBV30 and TRBJ2-3, is as follows: SQTIHQWPATLVQPVGSPLSLECTVEGTSNPNLYWYRQAAGRGLQLLFYSVGIGQISSEVPQNLSASRPQDRQFILSSKKLLLSDSGFYLCAWSYSGRNTDTQYFGPGTRLTVL.

This clone was seen just once. The V gene is TRBV6-4, the J gene TRBJ2-1; tentatively, D is TRBD2 (6 bases). V was pared by 3 bases and J by 0 bases, with 15 bases between. The length of the CDR3 is 17 residues. Germline CDR1 is MRHNA and CDR2 is SNTAGT. CDR3 coding DNA: TGTGCCAGCAGTGAAACGGGACTCGCGAGCTCCTACAATGAGCAGTTCTTC. Encoded protein: CASSETGLASSYNEQFF.

This chain connects TRBV6-6 to TRBJ2-1; TRBD2 agrees at 10 bases. Germline CDR1 is MNHNY and CDR2 is SVGAGI (reference sequence). Trimming removed 0 bases from V and 8 bases from J; junction bases left unmatched: 7. The CDR3 has 16 amino acids. The CDR3 sequence: CASSYSTGLATHEQFF. The CDR3 DNA follows: TGTGCCAGCAGTTACTCGACGGGACTAGCGACCCATGAGCAGTTCTTC.

The chain uses TRBV30 and TRBJ2-5; 10 bases are shared with TRBD2. Germline CDR1 reads GTSNPN; CDR2 reads SVGIG (reference sequence). The CDR3 spans 22 residues. With V trimmed by 0 bases and J by 5 bases, 27 bases remained unmatched. CDR3: CAWSVRELAGDPARERGETQYF. CDR3 in DNA: TGTGCCTGGAGTGTACGGGAGCTAGCGGGAGATCCGGCGCGTGAGAGGGGGGAGACCCAGTACTTC.

CDR3 in DNA: TGCGCCAGCAGCTTGGTCCCTGACAGGAAACTATCCTACGAGCAGTACTTC. Protein sequence: CASSLVPDRKLSYEQYF. The chain uses TRBV5-1 and TRBJ2-7; possibly TRBD1 for D (6 bases). V lost 0 bases to trimming and J lost 1 base, with 17 bases between them. Germline CDR1 SGHRS, CDR2 YFSETQ. The CDR3 consists of 17 residues.

V gene TRBV5-6 combines with J gene TRBJ2-3, with 9 bases identical to TRBD2. The CDR3 runs 18 residues. CDR1 SGHDT and CDR2 YYEEEE come from the germline V gene. The V segment lost 2 bases and the J segment 0 bases; nucleotides outside the gene matches: 10. The chain's CDR3 is CASSFSRTSEKSTDTQYF. As DNA, the CDR3 is TGTGCCAGCAGCTTCAGCCGGACTAGCGAGAAGAGCACAGATACGCAGTATTTT. Complete variable domain (other parts from reference TRBV5-6 and TRBJ2-3): DAGVTQSPTHLIKTRGQQVTLRCSPKSGHDTVSWYQQALGQGPQFIFQYYEEEERQRGNFPDRFSGHQFPNYSSELNVNALLLGDSALYLCASSFSRTSEKSTDTQYFGPGTRLTVL.

The chain links TRBV7-2 to TRBJ2-1, with TRBD2 matching 8 bases. CDR1 is SGHTA and CDR2 is FQGNSA in the germline V gene. V was clipped by 6 bases and J by 1 base; unmatched bases: 11. The CDR3 length is 17 residues. The CDR3 loop reads CASSLDPTSASYNEQFF. For the CDR3, the DNA is TGTGCCAGCAGTCTTGACCCGACTAGCGCATCCTACAATGAGCAGTTCTTC.

This clone has a single count. The chain recombines TRBV28 with TRBJ2-1; D unresolved. The CDR3 is 12 residues long. V was trimmed by 5 bases and J by 9 bases, leaving 11 bases between them. CDR1 is MDHEN and CDR2 is SYDVKM in the germline V gene. CDR3 bases: TGTGCCAGCAGTCTGGGGTTCAGTGAGCAGTTCTTC. Translated: CASSLGFSEQFF.

The V gene is TRBV29-1, the J gene TRBJ2-3; D perhaps matches TRBD2 (6 bases). The CDR3 sequence is 16 residues long. CDR1 is SQVTM and CDR2 is ANQGSEA in the germline V gene. V lost 3 bases and J 1 base, leaving 17 bases between the germline ends. CDR3 protein: CSVEDSSDIGTDTQYF. For the CDR3, the DNA is TGCAGCGTTGAGGACTCTAGCGACATTGGCACAGATACGCAGTATTTT.

The chain carries TRBV4-1 and TRBJ2-7; the D gene is possibly TRBD2 (6 bases). The CDR3 extends over 19 amino acids. Looked up from germline, CDR1 is MGHRA and CDR2 is YSYEKL. With 2 bases removed from V and 2 bases from J, the gap between germline ends came to 25 bases. The CDR3 is CASSQIPSSPLAETYEQYF. CDR3 nucleotide sequence: TGCGCCAGCAGCCAAATCCCCAGTTCGCCACTAGCAGAAACCTACGAGCAGTACTTC.

The chain couples TRBV14 to TRBJ1-2; 7 nucleotides align to TRBD1. CDR1 is SGHDN, CDR2 FVKESK, per germline. The junction had 11 bases not matched to a gene; V was cut back by 5 bases and J by 5 bases. This CDR3 region has 15 residues. This CDR3 is CASSAPEGACYGYTF. DNA for the CDR3: TGTGCCAGCAGCGCTCCCGAGGGGGCGTGTTATGGCTACACCTTC.

The chain combines TRBV10-2 with TRBJ2-5, with D possibly called TRBD1 or TRBD2 (5 bases each). Trimming removed 2 bases from V and 4 bases from J, with 17 bases in between. From germline, CDR1 is WSHSY and CDR2 SAAADI. The CDR3 contains 16 residues. The CDR3 loop reads CASSEKAAPGTETQYF. The CDR3 DNA sequence: TGCGCCAGCAGTGAGAAGGCAGCGCCTGGGACAGAGACCCAGTACTTC.